The 23 T cell receptor beta chains presented below share a single source sample, sequenced in a study of regulatory T cells in long-lasting Graves disease. HTBI primers from iRepertoire and Arm-PCR of CDR3 regions yielded the TCR beta libraries. TCRdb re-called the multiplex PCR reads with MiXCR, one entry per CDR3 protein. This sample yields about 560,000 distinct CDR3 sequences, of which roughly 16% are seen a single time; around 12% belongs to the top ten. Documented time point: newly diagnosed GD, antithyroid drugs for less than 3 months. Following extraction of RNA from PBMCs, that RNA was used to make the TCR library. The same specimen was also included in a second study, on T cells in Graves' hyperthyroidism and ophthalmopathy.

The sample consisted of peripheral blood mononuclear cells (PBMCs), taken at new diagnosis, from a patient treated with antithyroid drugs. These receptors all come from a man between 18 and 35 years old with Graves disease.

This clonotype has only one observation. The V call is TRBV27, the J call TRBJ2-3; 11 bases match TRBD2. The J segment lost 1 base and the V segment lost 4 bases, leaving 7 bases of the junction unmatched. Germline CDR1 MNHEY, CDR2 SMNVEV (reference sequence). The CDR3 spans 17 residues. The CDR3 loop reads CASSSTLAGAGTDTQYF. CDR3 DNA: TGTGCCAGCAGTTCGACACTAGCGGGAGCAGGCACAGATACGCAGTATTTT.

V is TRBV9 and J is TRBJ2-1, with 10 bases lining up with TRBD1. CDR1 SGDLS and CDR2 YYNGEE come from the germline V gene. The J segment lost 7 bases and the V segment lost 4 bases, leaving 14 bases of the junction unmatched. The CDR3 sequence is 17 residues long. The CDR3 coding sequence is TGTGCCAGCAGCCCCAGACAGGGGGCGCGTGAGATTAATGAGCAGTTCTTC. Amino acids: CASSPRQGAREINEQFF.

V and J are TRBV28 and TRBJ1-2; D not resolved. The germline V gene encodes CDR1 MDHEN and CDR2 SYDVKM. The V gene lost 6 bases and the J gene lost 7 bases, with 15 bases spanning the gap. CDR3 length: 13 amino acids. CDR3 residues: CASSRGESSGYTF. CDR3 DNA: TGTGCCAGCAGCCGAGGAGAGAGCTCTGGCTACACCTTC.

The table lists this clonotype with many counts. The V gene is TRBV2, the J gene TRBJ2-7, with a tentative D call TRBD2 (6 bases). The CDR3 consists of 12 residues. V was trimmed by 6 bases and J by 7 bases, leaving 13 bases between them. Germline V gene data show CDR1 as SNHLY and CDR2 as FYNNEI. The CDR3 DNA reads TGTGCCAGCAGGTCTAGCGCCGATGAGCAGTACTTC. Translation gives CASRSSADEQYF. Drawing the rest from reference TRBV2 and TRBJ2-7, the complete variable domain is EPEVTQTPSHQVTQMGQEVILRCVPISNHLYFYWYRQILGQKVEFLVSFYNNEISEKSEIFDDQFSVERPDGSNFTLKIRSTKLEDSAMYFCASRSSADEQYFGPGTRLTVT.

This clonotype was seen a handful of times. V gene TRBV28 combines with J gene TRBJ1-1; D gene unclear. The V end was cut by 5 bases, the J end by 4 bases, with 20 bases between. The germline gives CDR1 MDHEN, CDR2 SYDVKM. CDR3 size: 16 residues. Written as DNA, the CDR3 is TGTGCCAGCAGTCTAAACTCGGACGGGTTGGGCACTGAAGCTTTCTTT. Amino acids: CASSLNSDGLGTEAFF. Supplemented by reference TRBV28 and TRBJ1-1, the full variable domain reads DVKVTQSSRYLVKRTGEKVFLECVQDMDHENMFWYRQDPGLGLRLIYFSYDVKMKEKGDIPEGYSVSREKKERFSLILESASTNQTSMYLCASSLNSDGLGTEAFFGQGTRLTVV.

This rearrangement joins TRBV6-2 or TRBV6-3 to TRBJ1-5; 8 bases are a match to TRBD1. The germline V gene encodes CDR1 MNHEY and CDR2 SVGEGT. V lost 8 bases, J lost 0 bases, and 9 bases stayed unmatched. The CDR3 sequence is 16 residues long. The CDR3 region has the DNA TGTGCCAGCTTCGGACAGGGATTATATAGCAATCAGCCCCAGCATTTT. As protein: CASFGQGLYSNQPQHF.

The CDR3: CASSQTRGVGNQPQHF. The CDR3, as DNA: TGTGCCAGCAGCCAGACAAGGGGAGTAGGCAATCAGCCCCAGCATTTT. This chain links TRBV3-1 with TRBJ1-5, with D perhaps TRBD1 (5 bases). Trimming took off 3 bases at V and 2 bases at J, with 14 bases between the two ends. The CDR3 spans 16 residues. The V gene's germline CDR1 is LGHDT and CDR2 YNNKEL (reference sequence).

A word on this clonotype: This sequence may be a read error, since a much larger clone differs from it by one base. The genes are TRBV20-1 and TRBJ2-7; 8 bases are a match to TRBD2. The germline CDR1 and CDR2 sequences are DFQATT and SNEGSKA (reference sequence). The CDR3 sequence is 14 residues long. V was pared by 2 bases and J by 5 bases, with 8 bases of the junction left unmatched. DNA of the CDR3: TGCAGTGCTAGAAGTCCGGGAGGGTGGAACGAGCAGTACTTC. Residues: CSARSPGGWNEQYF.

In its sample, this clonotype was seen many times. This rearrangement joins TRBV7-6 to TRBJ2-7, with a weak D call TRBD2 (5 bases). CDR3 length: 15 residues. Germline V gene data show CDR1 as SGHVS and CDR2 as FNYEAQ. V was pared by 6 bases and J by 3 bases, with 18 bases between. CDR3 sequence (DNA): TGTGCCAGCAGTTCGGAGGACGGACGGAACTACGAGCAGTACTTC. Amino acid sequence: CASSSEDGRNYEQYF.

This clonotype has a handful of counts. V and J are TRBV19 and TRBJ2-5, with 13 bases aligning to TRBD2. The CDR3 spans 17 residues. Germline V lookup: CDR1 LNHDA, CDR2 SQIVND (reference sequence). After removal of 3 bases from V and 2 bases from J, the junction contained 6 bases not matched to a gene. CDR3 region: CASSISGLAGAQETQYF. For the CDR3, the DNA is TGTGCCAGTAGTATCTCTGGACTAGCGGGAGCACAAGAGACCCAGTACTTC.

V usage is TRBV15 and J usage is TRBJ2-7, with 8 bases lining up with TRBD1. Per germline, CDR1 LNHNV and CDR2 YYDKDF (reference sequence). The V gene end was trimmed by 0 bases and the J gene end by 3 bases; junction bases not matched to a gene: 16. The CDR3 runs 19 residues. The DNA for the CDR3 is TGTGCCACCAGCAGAGAACGACAGGGGAGCAGGGTTATATTCTACGAGCAGTACTTC. This codes for CATSRERQGSRVIFYEQYF.

Turning to this clonotype: A much larger clone lies one base from this, so it may be a read error. The chain employs TRBV28 and TRBJ1-1; D might be TRBD1 (5 bases). Per germline, CDR1 MDHEN and CDR2 SYDVKM. CDR3 length equals 14 residues. The germline V and J ends were trimmed by 3 bases and 8 bases, with 16 bases remaining between them. The CDR3 DNA reads TGTGCCAGCAGTTTCAGGGACCTCCCTTCCGAAGCTTTCTTT. This gives the protein CASSFRDLPSEAFF.

This clonotype was recorded at least ten times. The chain recombines TRBV10-1 with TRBJ2-1; D may be TRBD2 (5 bases). The CDR3 has 14 residues. The V gene lost 3 bases and the J gene lost 6 bases, with 12 bases spanning the gap. Germline V gene sequence: CDR1 WNHNN, CDR2 SYGVQD (reference sequence). The CDR3 loop is CASSEVTAGNEQFF. The CDR3 DNA reads as TGCGCCAGCAGTGAAGTGACCGCGGGCAATGAGCAGTTCTTC.

This clonotype was counted at least ten times. In DNA form, the CDR3 reads TGTGCCAGCAGCCCTAGCGGGAGGGCCTTTCGGGCAGATACGCAGTATTTT. This encodes CASSPSGRAFRADTQYF. V gene TRBV7-9 combines with J gene TRBJ2-3; TRBD2 matches 12 bases. V shed 5 bases and J 4 bases; nucleotides not matched to a gene: 10. The CDR3 has 17 residues. CDR1 is SEHNR and CDR2 is FQNEAQ in the germline V gene (reference sequence).

V is TRBV19 and J is TRBJ2-3; a possible D gene is TRBD2 (5 bases). Trimming took off 5 bases at V and 10 bases at J, with 19 bases between the two ends. The germline V gene has CDR1 LNHDA and CDR2 SQIVND (reference sequence). The CDR3 runs to 14 residues. The CDR3 sequence is CASSSEAYQRAQYF. CDR3 sequence (DNA): TGTGCCAGTAGTTCTGAGGCGTATCAGAGGGCGCAGTATTTT.

Regarding this clonotype: A much larger clone is a single base away; this may be a read error. The chain couples TRBV27 to TRBJ1-5, with D maybe TRBD1 (5 bases). The CDR3 contains 16 residues. From germline, CDR1 is MNHEY and CDR2 SMNVEV (reference sequence). V was trimmed by 5 bases and J by 4 bases, leaving 18 bases between them. This CDR3 reads CASSDPRTTPNQPQHF. CDR3 nucleotides: TGTGCCAGCAGTGATCCGAGGACAACTCCTAATCAGCCCCAGCATTTT.

This clonotype was counted at least ten times. The V call is TRBV12-5, the J call TRBJ1-4; a possible D gene is TRBD1 (5 bases). CDR1 is LGHNT, CDR2 FRNRAP, per germline. Trimming pared 6 bases from V and 0 bases from J, leaving 8 bases between. This CDR3 is 14 amino acids long. CDR3 in amino acids: CASGETATNEKLFF. As DNA, the CDR3 is TGTGCTAGTGGGGAGACAGCAACTAATGAAAAACTGTTTTTT.

The chain links TRBV27 to TRBJ1-5, with D possibly TRBD1 on 6 matching bases. The CDR3 is 14 amino acids. In germline, CDR1 is MNHEY, CDR2 SMNVEV (reference sequence). V lost 5 bases and J 6 bases, leaving 14 bases between the germline ends. This CDR3 reads CASSPQGSPQPQHF. The CDR3 DNA sequence: TGTGCCAGCAGTCCCCAGGGGAGTCCTCAGCCCCAGCATTTT.

This clonotype was seen many times. The chain combines TRBV5-1 with TRBJ2-3; 8 nucleotides match TRBD2. CDR1 and CDR2 (germline): SGHRS, YFSETQ. CDR3 length: 15 amino acids. With V trimmed by 2 bases and J by 5 bases, 7 bases remained unmatched. The CDR3 is CASSFSGRRLDTQYF. The CDR3 DNA is TGCGCCAGCAGCTTCAGCGGGAGACGGTTAGATACGCAGTATTTT.

This clonotype was seen repeatedly, ten times or more. V and J are TRBV7-9 and TRBJ2-7; possible D gene TRBD1, 5 bases. Trimming took 5 bases from V and 3 from J, leaving 17 bases between them. The CDR3 consists of 15 residues. The germline V gene encodes CDR1 SEHNR and CDR2 FQNEAQ (reference sequence). The CDR3 here is CASSPQGAASYEQYF. The CDR3 DNA reads TGTGCCAGCAGCCCGCAGGGCGCAGCGAGCTACGAGCAGTACTTC.

This clonotype appeared once. The rearrangement links TRBV7-9 to TRBJ2-1, with D possibly being TRBD1 or TRBD2 (5 bases each). V shed 5 bases and J shed 1 base, with 15 bases lying between them. Germline CDR1 is SEHNR and CDR2 is FQNEAQ (reference sequence). CDR3 length: 16 amino acids. The CDR3 region has the DNA TGTGCCAGCAGCGAATACTCTGGGGGTTCCTACAATGAGCAGTTCTTC. Translated, it gives CASSEYSGGSYNEQFF.

This sequence joins TRBV27 and TRBJ2-2; D ambiguous. The germline V and J ends were trimmed by 5 bases and 4 bases, with 11 bases remaining between them. This CDR3 region has 14 residues. CDR1 is MNHEY and CDR2 is SMNVEV in the germline V gene (reference sequence). The DNA for the CDR3 is TGTGCCAGCAGTCCCCCGGTATCCACCGGGGAGCTGTTTTTT. Translated: CASSPPVSTGELFF.

For this clonotype: At one boundary the junction diverges from the germline segment, which might be a read error. The chain employs TRBV2 and TRBJ2-1, with unresolved D. The CDR3 is 14 amino acids. CDR1 and CDR2 (germline): SNHLY, FYNNEI. The CDR3: CASSEAVHDGEQLF. The CDR3 nucleotides read TGTGCCAGCAGTGAAGCGGTCCATGACGGTGAGCAGCTCTTC.